The rows below give T cell receptor beta chains drawn from one sample of a study of sequential checkpoint blockade in melanoma. Some clones are missing from TCRdb's copy, which holds only in-frame ones; the method was immunoSEQ multiplex PCR. The sample lists 800 to 950 clones, approximately 25% seen once, with 24% in the top ten. Sequencing used tumor tissue (inferred from file names), obtained from a patient given nivolumab and ipilimumab in sequence. Every receptor here comes from a human donor with melanoma. CDR3s include the opening cysteine and the closing phenylalanine or tryptophan. D genes are given only for firm matches. The size of a clone is reported for some rows only, either as once, few or many, or as a class for expanded clones.

>TRBV30|few|TRBD1|TRBJ1-5
CAWSVQGGSQPQHF
TGTGCCTGGAGTGTACAAGGGGGCAGTCAGCCCCAGCATTTT
>TRBV9|few|NA|TRBJ1-1
CASSAQQGNTEAFF
TGTGCCAGCAGCGCCCAACAGGGGAACACTGAAGCTTTCTTT
>TRBV19|NA|NA|TRBJ1-5
CASTPPGGLQPQHF
TGTGCCAGTACCCCTCCGGGGGGCCTGCAGCCCCAGCATTTT
>TRBV5-1|NA|NA|TRBJ2-7
CASSGGTLNYEQYF
TGCGCCAGCAGCGGGGGGACGCTGAACTACGAGCAGTACTTC
>TRBV6-8|NA|TRBD1|TRBJ2-3
CASSSSGTGTDTQYF
TGTGCCAGCAGTTCCTCCGGGACAGGGACAGATACGCAGTATTTT
>TRBV11-3|NA|TRBD1|TRBJ1-4
CASKGQESGEKLFF
TGTGCCAGCAAAGGACAGGAAAGTGGTGAAAAACTGTTTTTT
>TRBV6-8|few|NA|TRBJ1-4
CASRSPGRSNEKLFF
TGTGCCAGCAGGTCTCCGGGACGGTCTAATGAAAAACTGTTTTTT
>TRBV14|NA|TRBD2|TRBJ2-1
CASNRAGAYNEQFF
TGTGCCAGCAACCGAGCGGGGGCTTACAATGAGCAGTTCTTC
>TRBV11-3|NA|TRBD1|TRBJ1-2
CASSSTGIGYGYTF
TGTGCCAGCAGCTCGACAGGGATCGGCTATGGCTACACCTTC
>TRBV6-8|NA|TRBD1|TRBJ1-2
CASGGRGRMGYTF
TGTGCCAGCGGGGGGAGGGGGCGAATGGGCTACACCTTC
>TRBV5-1|NA|NA|TRBJ1-1
CASSLQGFNTEAFF
TGCGCCAGCAGCTTACAGGGATTTAACACTGAAGCTTTCTTT
>TRBV5-1|NA|TRBD1|TRBJ1-2
CASSLGQGALGYTF
TGCGCCAGCAGCTTGGGACAGGGGGCGCTTGGCTACACCTTC
>TRBV19|NA|NA|TRBJ2-7
CASSRFGGYEQYF
TGTGCCAGTAGTCGGTTTGGGGGCTACGAGCAGTACTTC
>TRBV10-2|NA|NA|TRBJ2-7
CASGDWKNYEQYF
TGCGCCAGCGGGGATTGGAAAAACTACGAGCAGTACTTC
>TRBV7-6|few|TRBD2|TRBJ2-7
CATRLGTSGIYEQYF
TGTGCCACCCGGCTCGGGACTAGCGGGATCTACGAGCAGTACTTC
>TRBV6-8|few|NA|TRBJ1-4
CASSPGRINEKLFF
TGTGCCAGCAGCCCCGGACGGATTAATGAAAAACTGTTTTTT
>TRBV29-1|NA|TRBD1|TRBJ1-5
CSVAGTEQNQPQHF
TGCAGCGTCGCCGGGACAGAGCAAAATCAGCCCCAGCATTTT
>TRBV15|NA|TRBD2|TRBJ2-3
CATSRDRWSGGQGDTQYF
TGTGCCACCAGCAGAGATCGGTGGAGCGGGGGCCAGGGAGATACGCAGTATTTT
>TRBV9|few|TRBD1|TRBJ1-5
CASSQTGGNQPQHF
TGTGCCAGCAGCCAGACAGGGGGAAATCAGCCCCAGCATTTT
>TRBV23-1|few|TRBD1|TRBJ1-2
CASSSGQGSGYTF
TGCGCCAGCAGCTCCGGACAGGGGAGTGGCTACACCTTC
>TRBV11-3|few|TRBD2|TRBJ2-2
CASRGPGLAGTGELFF
TGTGCCAGCAGGGGCCCGGGACTAGCGGGAACCGGGGAGCTGTTTTTT
>TRBV11-3|NA|NA|TRBJ2-3
CASSPGGASSVDTQYF
TGTGCCAGCAGCCCGGGCGGGGCGTCTAGCGTAGATACGCAGTATTTT
>TRBV6-8|few|NA|TRBJ1-1
CASSYYGTGEAFF
TGTGCCAGCAGTTACTATGGGACCGGTGAAGCTTTCTTT
>TRBV5-1|few|NA|TRBJ2-5
CASSLSGGDRETQYF
TGCGCCAGCAGCCTCTCCGGGGGAGATAGGGAGACCCAGTACTTC
>TRBV5-1|NA|TRBD1|TRBJ1-4
CASSFGQGALANEKLFF
TGCGCCAGCAGCTTTGGACAGGGGGCGCTAGCTAATGAAAAACTGTTTTTT
>TRBV12-2|NA|NA|TRBJ1-2
CASRPPDTNYGYTF
TGTGCAAGTCGCCCCCCCGACACTAACTATGGCTACACCTTC
>TRBV18|NA|NA|TRBJ1-5
CASSQDRLQPQHF
TGTGCCAGCTCACAAGACAGGCTCCAGCCCCAGCATTTT
>TRBV6-8|NA|NA|TRBJ2-3
CASSSPETDTQYF
TGTGCCAGCAGTTCGCCCGAGACAGATACGCAGTATTTT
>TRBV11-3|large|NA|TRBJ1-1
CASSLDFIDTEAFF
TGTGCCAGCAGCTTAGATTTTATCGACACTGAAGCTTTCTTT
>TRBV11-3|large|TRBD1|TRBJ2-2
CASRGTANTGELFF
TGTGCCAGCAGAGGGACAGCGAACACCGGGGAGCTGTTTTTT
>TRBV11-3|NA|NA|TRBJ2-7
CASSFTAGQLGYEQYF
TGTGCCAGCAGCTTTACGGCGGGACAGTTGGGCTACGAGCAGTACTTC
>TRBV15|few|NA|TRBJ2-7
CATSRDSRVESEQYF
TGTGCCACCAGCAGAGATTCCAGGGTCGAGAGCGAGCAGTACTTC
>TRBV16|NA|TRBD2|TRBJ2-7
CASSQQAGAVYEQYF
TGTGCCAGCAGCCAGCAAGCGGGAGCAGTCTACGAGCAGTACTTC